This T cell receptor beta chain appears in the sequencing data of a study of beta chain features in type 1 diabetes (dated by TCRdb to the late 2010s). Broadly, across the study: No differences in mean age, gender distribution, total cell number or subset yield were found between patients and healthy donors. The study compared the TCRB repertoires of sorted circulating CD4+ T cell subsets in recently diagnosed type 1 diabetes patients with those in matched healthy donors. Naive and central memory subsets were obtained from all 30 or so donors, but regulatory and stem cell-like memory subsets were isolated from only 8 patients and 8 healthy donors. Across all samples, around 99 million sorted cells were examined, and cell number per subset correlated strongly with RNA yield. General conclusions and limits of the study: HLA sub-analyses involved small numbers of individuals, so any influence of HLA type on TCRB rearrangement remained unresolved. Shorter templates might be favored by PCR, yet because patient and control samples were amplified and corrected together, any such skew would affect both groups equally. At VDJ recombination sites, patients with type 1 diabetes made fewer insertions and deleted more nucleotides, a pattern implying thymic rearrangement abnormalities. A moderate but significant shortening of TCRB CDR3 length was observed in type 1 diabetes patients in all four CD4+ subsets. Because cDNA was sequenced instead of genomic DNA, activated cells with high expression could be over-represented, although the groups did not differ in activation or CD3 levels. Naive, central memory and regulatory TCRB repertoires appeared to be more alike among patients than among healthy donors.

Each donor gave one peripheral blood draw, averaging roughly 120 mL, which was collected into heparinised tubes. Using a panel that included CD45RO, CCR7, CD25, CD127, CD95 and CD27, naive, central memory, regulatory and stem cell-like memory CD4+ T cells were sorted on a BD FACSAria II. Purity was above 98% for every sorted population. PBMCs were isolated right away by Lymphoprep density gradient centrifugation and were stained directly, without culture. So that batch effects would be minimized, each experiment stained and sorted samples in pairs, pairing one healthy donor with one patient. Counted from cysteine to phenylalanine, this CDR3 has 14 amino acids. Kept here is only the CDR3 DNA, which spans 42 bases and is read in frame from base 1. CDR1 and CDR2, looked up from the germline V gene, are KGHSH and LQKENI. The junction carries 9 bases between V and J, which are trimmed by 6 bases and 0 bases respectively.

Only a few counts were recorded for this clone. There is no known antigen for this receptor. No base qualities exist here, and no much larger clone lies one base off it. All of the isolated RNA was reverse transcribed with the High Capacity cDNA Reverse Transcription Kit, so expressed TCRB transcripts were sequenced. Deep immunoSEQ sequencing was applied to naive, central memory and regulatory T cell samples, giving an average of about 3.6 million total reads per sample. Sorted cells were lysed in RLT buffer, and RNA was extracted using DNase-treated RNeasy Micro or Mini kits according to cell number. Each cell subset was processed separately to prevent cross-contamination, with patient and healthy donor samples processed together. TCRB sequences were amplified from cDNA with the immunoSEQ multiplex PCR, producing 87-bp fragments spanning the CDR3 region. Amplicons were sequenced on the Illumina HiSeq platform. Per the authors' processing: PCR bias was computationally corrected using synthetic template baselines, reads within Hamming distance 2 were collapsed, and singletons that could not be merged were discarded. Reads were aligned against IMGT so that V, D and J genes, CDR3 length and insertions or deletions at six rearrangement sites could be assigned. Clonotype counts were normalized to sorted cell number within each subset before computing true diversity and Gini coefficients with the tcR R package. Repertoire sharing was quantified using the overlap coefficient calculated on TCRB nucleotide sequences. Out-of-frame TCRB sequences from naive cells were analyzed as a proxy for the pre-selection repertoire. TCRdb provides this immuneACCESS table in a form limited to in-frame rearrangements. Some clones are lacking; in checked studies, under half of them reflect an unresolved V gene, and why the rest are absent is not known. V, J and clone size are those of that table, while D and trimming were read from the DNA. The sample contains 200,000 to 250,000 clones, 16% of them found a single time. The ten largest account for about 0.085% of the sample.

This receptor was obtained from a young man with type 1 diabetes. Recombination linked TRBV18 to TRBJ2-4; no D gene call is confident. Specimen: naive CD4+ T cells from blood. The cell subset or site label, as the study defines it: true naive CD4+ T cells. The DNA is TGTGCCAGCTCCCTTCGGGTAGCCAAAAACATTCAGTACTTC. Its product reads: CASSLRVAKNIQYF.